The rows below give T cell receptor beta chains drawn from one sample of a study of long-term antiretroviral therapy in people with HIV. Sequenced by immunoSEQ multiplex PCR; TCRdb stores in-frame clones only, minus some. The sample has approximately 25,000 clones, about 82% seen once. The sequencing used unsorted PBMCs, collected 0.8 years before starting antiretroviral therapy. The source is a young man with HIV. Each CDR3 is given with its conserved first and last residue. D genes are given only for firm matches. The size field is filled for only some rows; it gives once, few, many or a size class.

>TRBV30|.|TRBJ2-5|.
CAWSVNGRGGQETQYF
TGTGCCTGGAGTGTTAATGGGCGGGGCGGCCAAGAGACCCAGTACTTC
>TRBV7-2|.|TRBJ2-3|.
CASSFPPPDTQYF
TGTGCCAGCAGCTTTCCCCCCCCAGATACGCAGTATTTT
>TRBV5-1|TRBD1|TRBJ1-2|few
CASTARTGVDGYTF
TGCGCCAGCACCGCCCGGACAGGGGTGGATGGCTACACCTTC
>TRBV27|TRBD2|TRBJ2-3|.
CASSFAGAGGPSDTQYF
TGTGCCAGCAGTTTCGCGGGAGCGGGAGGGCCATCAGATACGCAGTATTTT
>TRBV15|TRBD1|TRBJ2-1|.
CATSAPGGTSFSYNEQFF
TGTGCCACCAGCGCCCCAGGGGGAACTTCTTTTTCCTACAATGAGCAGTTCTTC
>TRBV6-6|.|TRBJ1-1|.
CASSISITHTEAFF
TGTGCCAGCAGTATATCAATAACGCACACTGAAGCTTTCTTT
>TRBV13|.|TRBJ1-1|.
CASSEDGRRMNTEAFF
TGTGCCAGCAGTGAGGACGGAAGACGAATGAACACTGAAGCTTTCTTT
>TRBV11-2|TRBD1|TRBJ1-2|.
CASTRTGSPSGYTF
TGTGCCAGTACCCGGACAGGATCACCTTCAGGCTACACCTTC
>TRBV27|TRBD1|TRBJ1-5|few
CASSPHRGGQPQHF
TGTGCCAGCAGTCCTCACAGGGGCGGACAGCCCCAGCATTTT
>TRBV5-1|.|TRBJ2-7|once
CASSLEVSYEQYF
TGCGCCAGCAGCTTGGAGGTCTCCTACGAGCAGTACTTC
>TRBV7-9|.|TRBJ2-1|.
CASSLGGSTMGEQFF
TGTGCCAGCAGCTTAGGGGGGTCCACCATGGGTGAGCAGTTCTTC
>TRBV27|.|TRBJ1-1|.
CASRKHTEAFF
TGTGCCAGCAGGAAGCACACTGAAGCTTTCTTT
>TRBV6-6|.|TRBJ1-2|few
CASSAVGQYGYTF
TGTGCCAGCAGTGCGGTGGGGCAGTATGGCTACACCTTC
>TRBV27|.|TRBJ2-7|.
CASSYYHNPLARSEQYF
TGTGCCAGCAGTTACTACCACAACCCACTGGCACGTTCCGAGCAGTACTTC
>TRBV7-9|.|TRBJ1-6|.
CASLWGNNSPLHF
TGTGCCAGTTTGTGGGGGAATAATTCACCCCTCCACTTT
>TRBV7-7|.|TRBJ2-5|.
CASSFGSQETQYF
TGTGCTAGCAGCTTCGGGTCTCAAGAGACCCAGTACTTC